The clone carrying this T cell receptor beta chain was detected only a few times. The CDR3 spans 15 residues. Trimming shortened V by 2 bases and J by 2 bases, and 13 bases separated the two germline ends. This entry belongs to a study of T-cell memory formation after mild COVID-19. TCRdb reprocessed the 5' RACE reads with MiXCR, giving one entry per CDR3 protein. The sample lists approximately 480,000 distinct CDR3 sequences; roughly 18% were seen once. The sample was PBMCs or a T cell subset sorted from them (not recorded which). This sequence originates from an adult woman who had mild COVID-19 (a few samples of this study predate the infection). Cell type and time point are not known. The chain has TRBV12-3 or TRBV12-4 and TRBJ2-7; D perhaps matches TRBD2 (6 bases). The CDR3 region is CASSLLAAFTYEQYF. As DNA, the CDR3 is TGTGCCAGCAGTTTATTAGCGGCATTTACCTACGAGCAGTACTTC.